This is a list of T cell receptor beta chains from one sample in a study of blood T cell dynamics during melanoma immunotherapy. TCRdb keeps only in-frame clones here, not all; method: immunoSEQ multiplex PCR. The data hold 10,000 or so clones, with around nine tenths observed a single time. The material sequenced was blood, taken from a patient treated with checkpoint blockade. Receptors were obtained from a human donor with melanoma. Each CDR3 is given with its conserved first and last residue. D genes are given only for firm matches. Only part of the rows carry a size: once, few, many, or a class if the clone is expanded.

size	length	V	D	J	DNA	CDR3
NA	14	TRBV2	NA	TRBJ2-3	TGTGCCAGCAGGCCCGGGACTAGCACAGATACGCAGTATTTT	CASRPGTSTDTQYF
NA	12	TRBV19	NA	TRBJ2-5	TGTGCCAGTAGTATTAGGGGGGAGACCCAGTACTTC	CASSIRGETQYF
NA	13	TRBV7-2	NA	TRBJ2-7	TGTGCCAGCAGCTCCGAGGCCCTCTACGAGCAGTACTTC	CASSSEALYEQYF
once	15	TRBV11-2	TRBD2	TRBJ2-7	TGTGCCAGCAGCTTATGGGGTAGCGGGGTCTACGAGCAGTACTTC	CASSLWGSGVYEQYF
NA	15	TRBV6-1	NA	TRBJ2-1	TGTGCCAGCAGTGAAGCTAGCGGCTCCTACAATGAGCAGTTCTTC	CASSEASGSYNEQFF
NA	14	TRBV6-6	TRBD1	TRBJ1-2	TGTGCCAGCAGAGGGACAGGGGACTACTATGGCTACACCTTC	CASRGTGDYYGYTF
NA	13	TRBV6-5	NA	TRBJ2-7	TGTGCCAGCAGTTTAGGTGGGACCCACGAGCAGTACTTC	CASSLGGTHEQYF
few	14	TRBV5-1	TRBD1	TRBJ2-7	TGCGCCAGCAGCTTGGGGGACAGGTCCTGGGAGCAGTACTTC	CASSLGDRSWEQYF
NA	11	TRBV6-1	NA	TRBJ2-7	TGTGCCAGCAGCCACAGCTACGAGCAGTACTTC	CASSHSYEQYF
NA	15	TRBV18	NA	TRBJ1-4	TGTGCCAGCTCACCAGGGGGGACAAGCAATGAAAAACTGTTTTTT	CASSPGGTSNEKLFF
NA	14	TRBV6-6	NA	TRBJ2-2	TGTGCCAGCAGTTACTCAGGAGAGACCGGGGAGCTGTTTTTT	CASSYSGETGELFF
NA	16	TRBV5-1	NA	TRBJ1-1	TGCGCCAGCAGCGTAGGCGGGGGTGCCCTGGGCACTGAAGCTTTCTTT	CASSVGGGALGTEAFF
once	14	TRBV29-1	TRBD2	TRBJ2-7	TGCAGCGTTGATCGGACTAGCGGACCCTACGAGCAGTACTTC	CSVDRTSGPYEQYF
NA	15	TRBV28	TRBD1	TRBJ1-6	TGTGCCAGCAAAACCCCGGGACAGGGAAATTCACCCCTCCACTTT	CASKTPGQGNSPLHF
NA	18	TRBV21-1	NA	TRBJ2-2	TGTGCCAGCAGCAAAGGGAGGGACAGGGGATCAGGCACCGGGGAGCTGTTTTTT	CASSKGRDRGSGTGELFF
few	15	TRBV9	NA	TRBJ1-1	TGTGCCAGCAGCGTAGTTGGCGGGGCTAACACTGAAGCTTTCTTT	CASSVVGGANTEAFF
NA	13	TRBV7-2	NA	TRBJ2-5	TGTGCCAGCAGCCCCGGGACCCAAGAGACCCAGTACTTC	CASSPGTQETQYF
NA	14	TRBV28	TRBD1	TRBJ1-1	TGTGCCAGCAGTCCGGGACAGGGGAACACTGAAGCTTTCTTT	CASSPGQGNTEAFF
NA	15	TRBV5-1	NA	TRBJ2-2	TGCGCCAGCAGCTTGGCCCCCTCGGGAACCGGGGAGCTGTTTTTT	CASSLAPSGTGELFF
NA	16	TRBV19	NA	TRBJ2-7	TGTGCCAGTACCCCCTCCGGGACTGGAAGCTCCTACGAGCAGTACTTC	CASTPSGTGSSYEQYF
NA	15	TRBV28	NA	TRBJ2-7	TGTGCCAGCAGTTTTCGTCTAGCGAAAACCTACGAGCAGTACTTC	CASSFRLAKTYEQYF
NA	14	TRBV5-1	NA	TRBJ2-7	TGCGCCAGCAGCTTGGTGGGACCGGGAATCGAGCAGTACTTC	CASSLVGPGIEQYF
NA	16	TRBV15	NA	TRBJ2-7	TGTGCCACCAGCAGAGGCCTAGGCAGGGGATTGTTCGAGCAGTACTTC	CATSRGLGRGLFEQYF
few	12	TRBV7-9	NA	TRBJ2-7	TGTGCCAGCAGCCATGGGGCGTACGAGCAGTACTTC	CASSHGAYEQYF
NA	16	TRBV5-1	TRBD1	TRBJ2-5	TGCGCCAGCAGCTTGGCCGGGACAGGACAAGGGGAGACCCAGTACTTC	CASSLAGTGQGETQYF
NA	15	TRBV18	NA	TRBJ1-5	TGTGCCAGCTCACCAACCACGGGGGCGGGTCAGCCCCAGCATTTT	CASSPTTGAGQPQHF
NA	16	TRBV7-9	TRBD2	TRBJ2-5	TGTGCCAGCAGCTTAGTTATGGGACTAGTTGGAGAGACCCAGTACTTC	CASSLVMGLVGETQYF
NA	13	TRBV28	NA	TRBJ2-7	TGTGCCAGCACCCAGGAGGGGGTCCGGGAGCAGTACTTC	CASTQEGVREQYF
NA	14	TRBV4-3	NA	TRBJ1-1	TGCGCCAGCAGCCAAGATTGGGGTAACACTGAAGCTTTCTTT	CASSQDWGNTEAFF
few	15	TRBV4-3	NA	TRBJ2-7	TGCGCCAGCAGCCAAGGGACCGGGTGGGACTACGAGCAGTACTTC	CASSQGTGWDYEQYF
NA	14	TRBV7-9	NA	TRBJ1-2	TGTGCCAGCGGGCGGCCAGGGAGTCCGTTTGGCTACACCTTC	CASGRPGSPFGYTF
NA	12	TRBV28	NA	TRBJ2-7	TGTGCCAGCAGGGAGCGGTCGGGCGAGCAGTACTTC	CASRERSGEQYF
NA	15	TRBV5-4	NA	TRBJ1-2	TGTGCCAGCAGCCCCAGCCGGGGGCATGGGTATGGCTACACCTTC	CASSPSRGHGYGYTF